One T cell receptor (beta chain) is described in this entry. Antigen: not known. This sample is part of a study of naive and memory T cell subsets. The study, taken as a whole, reports: Naive repertoires, especially CD8, held a few larger clonotypes, possibly memory cells re-expressing CD45RA.

Trimming took off 6 bases at V and 6 bases at J, with 17 bases between the two ends. Per the germline V gene, CDR1 is MNHNS and CDR2 is SASEGT. The CDR3 sequence is 15 residues long. An equimolar mix of two oligonucleotides served as the beta constant-region primer for TRBC1 and TRBC2. Four rounds of PCR amplified the ligated cDNA using nested alpha and beta constant-region primers plus SP2. Each CDR3 protein gets one entry after TCRdb re-called the UMI-ligation and nested PCR reads with MiXCR. The sample shows under 150,000 distinct CDR3 sequences, 15% to 25% of them seen only once. The sequencing sample was made of naive CD8+ T cells from blood. The chain employs TRBV6-1 and TRBJ1-4; D not certain. The sequence came from a human donor in good health. The CDR3 nucleotides read TGTGCCAGCAGCGATGACATCCTTGAGGATGAAAAACTGTTTTTT. This encodes CASSDDILEDEKLFF.